Included here is one TCR beta chain sequence, with context. What it recognizes is unknown. The data are from a study of Ad26.COV2.S vaccination and SARS-CoV-2 variants. Findings of the study overall: Total T cell responses, in the TCR breadth and depth analyses, may have been underestimated. Vaccinees displayed broader spike-specific TCR repertoires than placebo recipients.

Treatment reported: about 20 received Ad26.COV2.S at low or high dose, single or two shots; a few received placebo; per-sample allocation not given. At day 63 after the first vaccine or placebo injection, samples were drawn. Within Boston, the person who donated was an adult of 18-55 years. Sequencing used immunoSEQ multiplex PCR; TCRdb keeps in-frame clones, though not all of them. The sample holds 400,000 to 450,000 clones, 80% to 95% seen once. This specimen consisted of peripheral blood, obtained in a trial of Ad26.COV2.S vaccine versus placebo. The TCR originated in a person aged 18-60 years who received the Ad26.COV2.S COVID-19 vaccine or a placebo.

The CDR3 DNA is TGTGCCAGCAGTACTAGGGAATATTCACCCCTCCACTTT. It codes for CASSTREYSPLHF. The chain uses TRBV6-5 and TRBJ1-6; no clear D gene. The CDR3 is 13 amino acids. The V gene lost 5 bases and the J gene lost 8 bases, with 10 bases spanning the gap. The germline V gene encodes CDR1 MNHEY and CDR2 SVGAGI.